The 27 T cell receptor beta chains reported below all come from one sample, sequenced in a study of human T cells and chemical hapten exposure. Stated time point: patch test 3, about 24 weeks after DPC sensitization. Documented treatment: therapeutic diphenylcyclopropenone sensitization with weekly scalp DPC. Each CDR3 protein is one row after TCRdb ran MiXCR on the RACE reads. The table includes tens of thousands of distinct CDR3 sequences, 11% detected once. The sample was whole blood, taken in connection with sensitization to the hapten diphenylcyclopropenone (DPC). The receptors derive from a woman aged 30 to 39 with alopecia areata. Some clones in this sample may be carry-over from other donors' samples.

This clonotype was recorded a few times. The chain joins TRBV28 to TRBJ2-7, with D maybe TRBD2 (6 bases). The germline V and J ends were trimmed by 2 bases and 3 bases, with 11 bases remaining between them. The CDR3 runs to 14 residues. From germline, CDR1 is MDHEN and CDR2 SYDVKM. CDR3 amino acids: CASSLHGGGYEQYF. DNA for the CDR3: TGTGCCAGCAGTTTACACGGGGGAGGCTACGAGCAGTACTTC.

This clonotype was counted many times. The J gene is TRBJ1-5, the V gene TRBV30, with a weak D call TRBD1 (5 bases). V lost 2 bases, J lost 2 bases, and 10 bases lay in between. Germline V gives CDR1 GTSNPN, CDR2 SVGIG (reference sequence). This CDR3 contains 14 residues. The CDR3: CAWSSQGGNQPQHF. The CDR3 coding sequence is TGTGCCTGGAGTAGTCAGGGTGGCAATCAGCCCCAGCATTTT.

This clonotype showed up many times. The rearrangement uses TRBV27 and TRBJ2-1; D might be TRBD2 (6 bases). Deletions cut 5 bases from V and 7 bases from J, with 12 bases between. This CDR3 contains 13 residues. In germline, CDR1 is MNHEY, CDR2 SMNVEV (reference sequence). The CDR3 reads CASSHGTRNEQFF. The CDR3 DNA follows: TGTGCCAGCAGTCACGGGACTCGTAATGAGCAGTTCTTC.

This clonotype was seen a handful of times. The chain has TRBV28 and TRBJ2-1; unclear D gene. CDR1 and CDR2 (germline): MDHEN, SYDVKM. V dropped 6 bases and J dropped 5 bases, with 14 bases sitting between them. The CDR3 is made up of 14 amino acids. DNA of the CDR3: TGTGCCAGCAGGGGAAACAGAGACGACAATGAGCAGTTCTTC. This encodes CASRGNRDDNEQFF.

The chain carries TRBV10-3 and TRBJ2-5, with D perhaps matching TRBD1 or TRBD2 (6 bases each). Germline V gives CDR1 ENHRY, CDR2 SYGVKD. CDR3 size: 15 residues. Trimming removed 6 bases at V and 0 bases at J, with 14 bases between. The CDR3 protein is CAIRGGAAHQETQYF. The CDR3 DNA sequence: TGTGCCATCAGGGGGGGCGCAGCCCACCAAGAGACCCAGTACTTC.

The chain has TRBV2 and TRBJ2-7; a possible D gene is TRBD1 (8 bases). The V end lost 4 bases, the J end lost 7 bases, and 14 bases lay between the germline ends. Per germline, CDR1 SNHLY and CDR2 FYNNEI. The CDR3 spans 13 residues. The CDR3 bases are TGTGCCAGCAGTGGGACAGGGCGGGGGGAGCAGTACTTC. Its protein product is CASSGTGRGEQYF.

This clonotype has at least ten counts. The chain recombines TRBV4-1 with TRBJ1-6; D perhaps matches TRBD1 (5 bases). Germline V lookup: CDR1 MGHRA, CDR2 YSYEKL. Trimming left V 1 base short and J 9 bases short, with 16 bases between. The CDR3 spans 16 residues. CDR3 DNA sequence: TGCGCCAGCAGCCAAGCAGGAGGCCGGGGGGGTTCACCCCTCCACTTT. Encoded protein: CASSQAGGRGGSPLHF.

This clonotype has more than one count but fewer than ten. The V and J genes are TRBV20-1 and TRBJ2-1; 8 bases agree with TRBD2. Germline V gene data show CDR1 as DFQATT and CDR2 as SNEGSKA (reference sequence). J gave up 6 bases and V 5 bases, and 9 bases lay outside the gene matches. CDR3 size: 14 residues. The CDR3 coding sequence is TGCAGTGCTTCCGGGACTAGATCGGTCAATGAGCAGTTCTTC. This encodes CSASGTRSVNEQFF.

The V and J genes are TRBV28 and TRBJ2-1; the D gene is possibly TRBD1 (5 bases). Per germline, CDR1 MDHEN and CDR2 SYDVKM. CDR3 length equals 11 residues. V lost 3 bases to trimming and J lost 14 bases, with 11 bases between them. The DNA of the CDR3 is TGTGCCAGCAGTTTGTTTAGGACAAAGTTCTTC. Its protein product is CASSLFRTKFF. Full variable domain (missing parts from reference TRBV28 and TRBJ2-1): DVKVTQSSRYLVKRTGEKVFLECVQDMDHENMFWYRQDPGLGLRLIYFSYDVKMKEKGDIPEGYSVSREKKERFSLILESASTNQTSMYLCASSLFRTKFFGPGTRLTVL.

The V and J genes are TRBV11-2 and TRBJ2-3, with D unclear. CDR1 is SGHAT and CDR2 is FQNNGV in the germline V gene. The CDR3 spans 12 residues. Trimming shortened V by 5 bases and J by 6 bases, and 9 bases separated the two germline ends. In nucleotides, the CDR3 is TGTGCCAGCAGCGTAAGAAAGGATACGCAGTATTTT. It codes for CASSVRKDTQYF.

This clonotype was seen repeatedly, ten times or more. This chain links TRBV30 with TRBJ1-3, with D possibly matching TRBD1 (5 bases). V was clipped by 1 base and J by 0 bases, with 7 bases between them. Per germline, CDR1 GTSNPN and CDR2 SVGIG (reference sequence). There are 14 residues in the CDR3. The DNA for the CDR3 is TGTGCCTGGAGTGCGGACACCTCTGGAAACACCATATATTTT. As protein: CAWSADTSGNTIYF.

As concerns this clonotype: This may stem from a read error, because a much larger clone lies one nucleotide away. The V and J genes are TRBV4-3 and TRBJ2-3; the D gene is possibly TRBD2 (6 bases). Trimming cost V 2 bases and J 2 bases, with 14 bases left between them. The CDR3 loop spans 16 amino acids. Germline V gene lookup returns CDR1 LGHNA and CDR2 YSLEER. The CDR3, as DNA: TGCGCCAGCAGCCAAAGATTAGCGGAATTCACAGATACGCAGTATTTT. It codes for CASSQRLAEFTDTQYF.

This clonotype was detected many times. The chain is built from TRBV7-8 and TRBJ2-3; D is unresolved. From germline, CDR1 is SGHVS and CDR2 FQNEAQ. V lost 5 bases and J 6 bases, leaving 12 bases between the germline ends. CDR3 length equals 13 residues. The CDR3 DNA is TGTGCCAGCAGCCGAGACTCGTCGGATACGCAGTATTTT. Translation gives CASSRDSSDTQYF.

The chain is built from TRBV28 and TRBJ1-2; 7 nucleotides line up with TRBD1. V lost 9 bases to trimming and J lost 2 bases; unmatched junction nucleotides: 3. Germline assignment: CDR1 MDHEN and CDR2 SYDVKM. CDR3 length: 12 residues. CDR3 region: CASKTGNYGYTF. The CDR3 DNA reads TGTGCCAGTAAGACAGGGAACTATGGCTACACCTTC.

This clonotype was counted many times. The CDR3 loop reads CASSSLGEQFF. CDR3 coding DNA: TGTGCCAGCAGCTCGCTGGGTGAGCAGTTCTTC. The rearrangement uses TRBV7-9 and TRBJ2-1; no firm D call. Trimming took off 4 bases at V and 9 bases at J, with 7 bases between the two ends. CDR1 and CDR2 from the germline V gene are SEHNR and FQNEAQ (reference sequence). The CDR3 is 11 amino acids. The whole variable domain, remainder taken from reference TRBV7-9 and TRBJ2-1, is DTGVSQNPRHKITKRGQNVTFRCDPISEHNRLYWYRQTLGQGPEFLTYFQNEAQLEKSRLLSDRFSAERPKGSFSTLEIQRTEQGDSAMYLCASSSLGEQFFGPGTRLTVL.

At least ten counts were recorded for this clonotype. The rearrangement uses TRBV11-2 and TRBJ2-1; 7 positions agree with TRBD2. Germline V CDR1 and CDR2: SGHAT, FQNNGV. The CDR3 consists of 16 residues. Trimming took 5 bases from V and 5 from J; bases not matched to a gene: 12. The CDR3 DNA reads TGTGCCAGCAGCCCTTTGGGACTACTAGAAAACAATGAGCAGTTCTTC. Amino acid sequence: CASSPLGLLENNEQFF.

This CDR3 is CSVVITGELFF. CDR3 nucleotides: TGCAGCGTTGTTATCACCGGGGAGCTGTTTTTT. J is TRBJ2-2 and V is TRBV29-1; D is ambiguous. The CDR3 totals 11 residues. In germline, CDR1 is SQVTM, CDR2 ANQGSEA. V shed 4 bases and J shed 4 bases, with 4 bases lying between them.

This clonotype has ten or more counts. The chain uses TRBV28 and TRBJ2-1, with D unclear. Germline V lookup: CDR1 MDHEN, CDR2 SYDVKM. The CDR3 totals 13 residues. The V and J ends lost 7 bases and 2 bases respectively, with 9 bases between them. The DNA of the CDR3 is TGTGCCAGCAACCCCTACGCCTACAATGAGCAGTTCTTC. Its protein is CASNPYAYNEQFF. Complete variable domain (other parts from reference TRBV28 and TRBJ2-1): DVKVTQSSRYLVKRTGEKVFLECVQDMDHENMFWYRQDPGLGLRLIYFSYDVKMKEKGDIPEGYSVSREKKERFSLILESASTNQTSMYLCASNPYAYNEQFFGPGTRLTVL.

V usage is TRBV5-4 and J usage is TRBJ2-7, with 7 bases aligning to TRBD1. The CDR3 spans 14 residues. Germline V CDR1 and CDR2: SGHNT, YYREEE (reference sequence). V gave up 0 bases and J gave up 2 bases; unmatched junction bases: 2. This chain's CDR3 is CASSLAGQTYEQYF. Written as DNA, the CDR3 is TGTGCCAGCAGCTTGGCGGGACAGACCTACGAGCAGTACTTC.

This clonotype showed up many times. The V call is TRBV7-8, the J call TRBJ1-2, with 9 nucleotides matching TRBD1. Germline loops: CDR1 SGHVS, CDR2 FQNEAQ. V shed 5 bases, J shed 4 bases, and the junction held 20 bases outside the gene matches. The CDR3 has 19 amino acids. The CDR3 DNA follows: TGTGCCAGCAGCCCACGGCTGGCGGGCTCGGGACAGGGAGGCTATGGCTACACCTTC. As protein: CASSPRLAGSGQGGYGYTF. The entire variable domain, with the rest obtained from reference TRBV7-8 and TRBJ1-2, is as follows: GAGVSQSPRYKVAKRGQDVALRCDPISGHVSLFWYQQALGQGPEFLTYFQNEAQLDKSGLPSDRFFAERPEGSVSTLKIQRTQQEDSAVYLCASSPRLAGSGQGGYGYTFGSGTRLTVV.

There are many counts of this clonotype. The V gene is TRBV28, the J gene TRBJ2-6; D gene uncertain. V lost 2 bases and J lost 0, with 8 bases in between. Germline V gene lookup returns CDR1 MDHEN and CDR2 SYDVKM. There are 16 residues in the CDR3. The CDR3 sequence is CASSLGGTSGANVLTF. CDR3 bases: TGTGCCAGCAGTTTAGGCGGAACCTCTGGGGCCAACGTCCTGACTTTC. Variable domain in full (rest from reference TRBV28 and TRBJ2-6): DVKVTQSSRYLVKRTGEKVFLECVQDMDHENMFWYRQDPGLGLRLIYFSYDVKMKEKGDIPEGYSVSREKKERFSLILESASTNQTSMYLCASSLGGTSGANVLTFGAGSRLTVL.

This clonotype was detected ten times or more. The chain uses TRBV11-1 and TRBJ2-7, with 8 nucleotides matching TRBD1. V lost 7 bases and J lost 7; bases outside the gene matches: 9. The germline V gene encodes CDR1 SGHAT and CDR2 FQDESV (reference sequence). The CDR3 runs 13 residues. CDR3 in DNA: TGTGCCAGCACTCAGGGGGCGCCAAGGGAGCAGTACTTC. Protein: CASTQGAPREQYF.

This clonotype was detected only a few times. This chain uses TRBV4-2 with TRBJ2-1, with 11 bases aligning to TRBD2. The trim removed 4 bases at V and 7 bases at J, leaving 12 bases unmatched. This CDR3 is 17 amino acids long. The germline V gene has CDR1 LGHNA and CDR2 YNFKEQ. The CDR3 DNA follows: TGTGCCAGCAGCCCTCTATCGGCTAGCGGGAGGACAAATGAGCAGTTCTTC. As protein: CASSPLSASGRTNEQFF.

In this sample, this clonotype turned up a few times. The chain joins TRBV7-9 to TRBJ1-1; no clear D. This CDR3 is built from 11 residues. V was shortened by 6 bases and J by 7 bases, with 9 bases between the two germline ends. CDR1 SEHNR and CDR2 FQNEAQ come from the germline V gene (reference sequence). CDR3 protein: CASRRIGEAFF. The CDR3 DNA follows: TGTGCCAGCAGGAGGATTGGTGAAGCTTTCTTT.

This chain links TRBV6-5 with TRBJ2-5, with 9 bases that match TRBD1. J lost 5 bases, V lost 8 bases, and 12 bases had no gene match. Germline loops: CDR1 MNHEY, CDR2 SVGAGI. This CDR3 comprises 15 residues. CDR3 loop: CASSQQDRGVETQYF. The DNA of the CDR3 is TGTGCCAGCTCCCAACAGGACAGGGGCGTGGAGACCCAGTACTTC.

This clonotype was observed many times. The gene calls are TRBV2 and TRBJ2-3, with D maybe TRBD2 (6 bases). Germline CDR1 is SNHLY and CDR2 is FYNNEI. Trimming left V 7 bases short and J 9 bases short, with 14 bases between. The CDR3 contains 12 residues. Written as DNA, the CDR3 is TGTGCCAGCAACCGGGACCGGGGGACGCAGTATTTT. Encoded protein: CASNRDRGTQYF.

Ten or more counts support this clonotype. This chain joins TRBV20-1 and TRBJ2-7, with 8 bases aligning to TRBD1. There are 12 residues in the CDR3. In germline, CDR1 is DFQATT, CDR2 SNEGSKA (reference sequence). Trimming at V came to 6 bases and at J to 4 bases, leaving 5 bases not matched to a gene. CDR3 sequence reads: CSASDRGYEQYF. For the CDR3, the DNA is TGCAGTGCCAGTGACAGGGGATACGAGCAGTACTTC.